The source of this T cell receptor (beta chain) is a study of T cell repertoires in cytomegalovirus infection. TCRdb itself ran the reads through MiXCR, one entry per CDR3 protein. The sample comprises fewer than 300,000 distinct CDR3 sequences, roughly 24% of which are singletons, and approximately 15% rests with the top ten. V was pared by 6 bases and J by 0 bases, with 10 bases of the junction left unmatched. CDR3 size: 16 residues. The germline V gene encodes CDR1 DFQATT and CDR2 SNEGSKA (reference sequence). This chain uses TRBV20-1 with TRBJ2-3; 9 nucleotides agree with TRBD2. The sequenced material came from PBMCs. This TCR came from a human donor in good health (CMV status not recorded). Some clones in this sample may be carry-over from other donors' samples. CDR3 sequence reads: CSALLGLAKSTDTQYF. For the CDR3, the DNA is TGCAGTGCCCTCCTAGGACTAGCGAAAAGCACAGATACGCAGTATTTT.